This TCR beta chain emerged from a study of identical twins. This CDR3 has 14 residues. Germline CDR1 SGHRS, CDR2 YFSETQ. The germline V and J ends were trimmed by 1 base and 2 bases, with 9 bases remaining between them. Via MiXCR, TCRdb re-called the 5' RACE reads, giving one row per CDR3 protein. The data hold roughly 690,000 distinct CDR3 sequences, with 21% observed a single time. This clonotype was counted only a few times. The same sample was also studied in work on T cells expressing NK-cell markers. From that study: Questions lingered over whether expanded NKG2C+ T cell clones were HCMV-specific.

The chain has TRBV5-1 and TRBJ2-5; the D is unclear. This clonotype was sampled from a young woman in good health. Sequences were obtained from PBMCs. CDR3: CASSLYAGQETQYF. CDR3 nucleotides: TGCGCCAGCAGCTTGTACGCCGGGCAAGAGACCCAGTACTTC.